What follows are 18 T cell receptor beta chains derived from one specimen sequenced in a study of monozygotic twins with cystic fibrosis. Sequencing was performed with immunoSEQ multiplex PCR; in TCRdb, only in-frame clones are kept and a portion is missing. The data show just under 20,000 clones, 91% seen once. Material for sequencing was blood. The receptor set was obtained from a girl aged 2 to 9 with cystic fibrosis.

This clone was seen only a few times. The chain uses TRBV5-4 and TRBJ1-3; D is ambiguous. Germline-derived CDR1 and CDR2 are SGHNT and YYREEE (reference sequence). The CDR3 contains 17 residues. V was shortened by 2 bases and J by 1 base, with 16 bases between the two germline ends. The CDR3 nucleotides read TGTGCCAGCAGCTTAGGGCCCCATGGGATATCTGGAAACACCATATATTTT. Translation: CASSLGPHGISGNTIYF.

The chain uses TRBV10-1 and TRBJ2-7, with D perhaps TRBD2 (6 bases). The V gene lost 3 bases and the J gene lost 4 bases, with 19 bases spanning the gap. This CDR3 comprises 16 residues. Germline V lookup: CDR1 WNHNN, CDR2 SYGVQD (reference sequence). This CDR3 reads CASSEKTPGRGYEQYF. The CDR3 DNA reads TGCGCCAGCAGTGAAAAAACCCCGGGACGGGGGTACGAGCAGTACTTC.

The chain combines TRBV30 with TRBJ2-1; the D is unclear. V was cut by 0 bases and J by 9 bases, with 12 bases left in between. Germline V gene lookup returns CDR1 GTSNPN and CDR2 SVGIG (reference sequence). The CDR3 spans 13 residues. CDR3 nucleotides: TGTGCCTGGAGTGTAATCGGATTCGGTGAGCAGTTCTTC. Protein product: CAWSVIGFGEQFF.

This chain joins TRBV7-8 and TRBJ2-1; 12 bases match TRBD2. The CDR3 is made up of 20 amino acids. Trimming at V came to 7 bases and at J to 4 bases, leaving 20 bases not matched to a gene. Germline CDR1 is SGHVS and CDR2 is FQNEAQ. In DNA, the CDR3 is TGTGCCAGCACCGAAATGGACGACCCCGGACTAGCGGGACCTTACAATGAGCAGTTCTTC. Amino acid sequence: CASTEMDDPGLAGPYNEQFF.

V usage is TRBV20-1 and J usage is TRBJ2-1; D uncertain. Germline values: CDR1 DFQATT, CDR2 SNEGSKA (reference sequence). The CDR3 covers 11 residues. V was trimmed by 8 bases and J by 0 bases, leaving 5 bases between them. CDR3 sequence (DNA): TGCAGTAAGGGCTCCTACAATGAGCAGTTCTTC. The encoded protein is CSKGSYNEQFF.

The sample holds one count of this clone. Here the CDR3 reads CASSFRPETQYF. CDR3 nucleotide sequence: TGTGCCAGCAGCTTTAGGCCCGAGACCCAGTACTTC. The rearrangement uses TRBV7-9 and TRBJ2-5; D is ambiguous. Trimming removed 3 bases from V and 5 bases from J, with 7 bases in between. The CDR3 sequence is 12 residues long. Germline values: CDR1 SEHNR, CDR2 FQNEAQ (reference sequence).

The V gene is TRBV6-1, the J gene TRBJ1-3; TRBD1 might be the D (5 bases). This CDR3 spans 15 amino acids. Trimming removed 6 bases at V and 0 bases at J, with 12 bases between. The germline V gene has CDR1 MNHNS and CDR2 SASEGT. This chain's CDR3 is CASRNPGSSGNTIYF. In DNA form, the CDR3 reads TGTGCCAGCAGAAACCCAGGGAGCTCTGGAAACACCATATATTTT.

The rearrangement joins TRBV7-2 to TRBJ2-3; TRBD2 matches 11 bases. Unmatched junction bases numbered 13, after V lost 2 bases and J lost 3 bases. Germline lookup yields CDR1 SGHTA and CDR2 FQGNSA. This CDR3 region has 19 residues. This CDR3 is CASSLRGGLAGGFTDTQYF. The CDR3 bases are TGTGCCAGCAGCTTACGGGGTGGCCTAGCGGGGGGTTTTACAGATACGCAGTATTTT.

V gene TRBV7-9 combines with J gene TRBJ2-7; 7 nucleotides align to TRBD1. V trimming: 2 bases; J trimming: 6 bases; junction bases outside the gene matches: 10. Per germline, CDR1 SEHNR and CDR2 FQNEAQ (reference sequence). This CDR3 contains 15 residues. CDR3 coding DNA: TGTGCCAGCAGCTTATTCGACAGGGATTTCGGCGAGCAGTACTTC. It is translated as CASSLFDRDFGEQYF.

This clone was seen just once. The V gene is TRBV5-1, the J gene TRBJ2-1; TRBD2 matches 11 bases. This CDR3 comprises 15 residues. Germline V gives CDR1 SGHRS, CDR2 YFSETQ. After removal of 3 bases from V and 9 bases from J, the junction contained 8 bases not matched to a gene. CDR3 DNA sequence: TGCGCCAGCAGCTCTCCCGGGACTAGCGGCAGTGAGCAGTTCTTC. Amino acids: CASSSPGTSGSEQFF.

The chain links TRBV30 to TRBJ1-1, with D possibly being TRBD1 (5 bases). The V end lost 4 bases, the J end lost 6 bases, and 15 bases lay between the germline ends. CDR3 length: 13 amino acids. Germline V gives CDR1 GTSNPN, CDR2 SVGIG (reference sequence). The CDR3 region has the DNA TGTGCCTGGAACCGACCCGGACATCCTGAAGCTTTCTTT. This translates into CAWNRPGHPEAFF.

In this sample, this clone turned up once. The chain employs TRBV30 and TRBJ1-6, with 7 bases aligning to TRBD1. CDR3 length: 16 residues. CDR1 and CDR2 (germline): GTSNPN, SVGIG (reference sequence). Trimming removed 5 bases from V and 9 bases from J; junction bases left unmatched: 16. The CDR3 DNA sequence: TGTGCCTGGTCGTTGGCGGGACAGAGGCTTGGTTCACCCCTCCACTTT. It specifies CAWSLAGQRLGSPLHF.

The gene calls are TRBV25-1 and TRBJ2-7; either TRBD1 or TRBD2 may supply D (6 bases each). V shed 4 bases and J shed 5 bases, with 12 bases lying between them. CDR3 length: 13 residues. The V gene's germline CDR1 is MGHDK and CDR2 SYGVNS. CDR3 residues: CASSVFGGDEQYF. The CDR3 region has the DNA TGTGCCAGCAGTGTGTTCGGGGGCGACGAGCAGTACTTC.

This rearrangement joins TRBV4-1 to TRBJ1-2, with a possible D match to TRBD1 (5 bases). This CDR3 is built from 16 residues. Germline CDR1 reads MGHRA; CDR2 reads YSYEKL. Deletions cut 1 base from V and 0 bases from J, with 12 bases between. CDR3 DNA: TGCGCCAGCAGCCAAGTGTCAGGGAGGGCTAACTATGGCTACACCTTC. It codes for CASSQVSGRANYGYTF.

This sequence joins TRBV7-9 and TRBJ2-1; 14 nucleotides align to TRBD2. CDR3 size: 18 residues. V lost 0 bases and J lost 3; bases outside the gene matches: 4. Germline V gene data show CDR1 as SEHNR and CDR2 as FQNEAQ (reference sequence). The CDR3 loop is CASSLAPGLAGGYNEQFF. DNA of the CDR3: TGTGCCAGCAGCTTAGCCCCAGGACTAGCGGGGGGCTACAATGAGCAGTTCTTC. Full variable domain (remainder filled in from reference TRBV7-9 and TRBJ2-1): DTGVSQNPRHKITKRGQNVTFRCDPISEHNRLYWYRQTLGQGPEFLTYFQNEAQLEKSRLLSDRFSAERPKGSFSTLEIQRTEQGDSAMYLCASSLAPGLAGGYNEQFFGPGTRLTVL.

The chain uses TRBV28 and TRBJ1-5; TRBD1 aligns across 7 bases. The ends lost 4 bases at V and 9 bases at J; junction bases unmatched: 12. The CDR3 loop spans 15 amino acids. Germline V gene sequence: CDR1 MDHEN, CDR2 SYDVKM. The CDR3 loop reads CASSSPTGSGGPQHF. The CDR3 DNA follows: TGTGCCAGCAGTTCCCCGACAGGGTCGGGTGGGCCCCAGCATTTT. Looking up the rest from reference TRBV28 and TRBJ1-5 gives the full variable domain: DVKVTQSSRYLVKRTGEKVFLECVQDMDHENMFWYRQDPGLGLRLIYFSYDVKMKEKGDIPEGYSVSREKKERFSLILESASTNQTSMYLCASSSPTGSGGPQHFGDGTRLSIL.

The chain has TRBV5-1 and TRBJ2-5, with 10 nucleotides matching TRBD1. The last part of the DNA fits TRBJ2-7 better; the J call may be wrong. The germline gives CDR1 SGHRS, CDR2 YFSETQ. The CDR3 contains 19 residues. The CDR3 spells CASSPVPGTGVHGRYEQYF. CDR3 bases: TGCGCCAGCAGCCCCGTCCCTGGGACAGGGGTACACGGAAGATACGAGCAGTACTTC.

The CDR3 sequence: CASSRYGTSNNEQFF. The CDR3 coding sequence is TGTGCCAGCAGCCGATACGGTACCTCGAACAATGAGCAGTTCTTC. The gene calls are TRBV7-2 and TRBJ2-1; no firm D call. V lost 5 bases, J lost 5 bases, and 16 bases lay in between. CDR3 length: 15 residues. CDR1 SGHTA and CDR2 FQGNSA come from the germline V gene. The variable domain in full, with the rest retrieved from reference TRBV7-2 and TRBJ2-1, is GAGVSQSPSNKVTEKGKDVELRCDPISGHTALYWYRQSLGQGLEFLIYFQGNSAPDKSGLPSDRFSAERTGGSVSTLTIQRTQQEDSAVYLCASSRYGTSNNEQFFGPGTRLTVL.